Following are 25 T cell receptor beta chains from one sample sequenced in a study of siplizumab effects on memory and regulatory T cells. The repertoire was sequenced with immunoSEQ multiplex PCR; TCRdb's copy has only in-frame clones and lacks some. In the table there are about 9,900 clones, about 40% of which are singletons. Antigen specificity for these receptors is unknown. Coculturing at 37°C lasted around six days for the mixed lymphocyte reaction cells. The sequencing sample was made of CFSE-low (dividing) CD4+ T cells sorted from an allogeneic mixed lymphocyte reaction. These receptors were obtained from a human donor in good health; the cells came from an allogeneic mixed lymphocyte reaction.

The chain joins TRBV30 to TRBJ1-4; TRBD1 is a possible D gene (6 bases). The CDR3 spans 12 residues. Germline V gene data show CDR1 as GTSNPN and CDR2 as SVGIG (reference sequence). Trimming stripped 0 bases from V and 8 bases from J, with 7 bases between. This chain's CDR3 is CAWSVGGEKLFF. The CDR3 DNA sequence: TGTGCCTGGAGTGTAGGGGGGGAAAAACTGTTTTTT.

J is TRBJ2-7 and V is TRBV11-3, with TRBD2 identical over 8 bases. The J segment lost 5 bases and the V segment lost 6 bases, leaving 9 bases of the junction unmatched. The CDR3 runs 14 residues. Germline V CDR1 and CDR2: SGHNT, YENEEA. CDR3 region: CASSREGLVNEQYF. DNA of the CDR3: TGTGCCAGCAGTCGGGAGGGGTTAGTCAACGAGCAGTACTTC.

The chain joins TRBV7-2 to TRBJ1-6; the match to TRBD1 covers 10 bases. This CDR3 has 17 amino acids. The V gene end was trimmed by 2 bases and the J gene end by 10 bases; junction bases not matched to a gene: 11. Per the germline V gene, CDR1 is SGHTA and CDR2 is FQGNSA. CDR3 nucleotide sequence: TGTGCCAGCAGCTTAAATTTTGTCGGGACAGGGGACTCACCCCTCCACTTT. Its protein is CASSLNFVGTGDSPLHF.

Regarding this clone: One end of the junction varies from germline; a read error may be responsible. The chain carries TRBV5-1 and TRBJ2-5; D is perhaps TRBD2 (6 bases). CDR1 and CDR2 (germline): SGHRS, YFSETQ. This CDR3 is built from 16 residues. The CDR3 sequence: CTSSLSGPGGIVTQYF. The CDR3 DNA reads TGCACCAGCAGCTTGTCAGGGCCCGGGGGAATAGTGACCCAGTACTTC.

This clone is deemed large (0.1 to 1%). This rearrangement joins TRBV25-1 to TRBJ1-5; no clear D gene. The CDR3 spans 14 residues. Germline CDR1 MGHDK, CDR2 SYGVNS. Trimming shortened V by 3 bases and J by 6 bases, and 12 bases separated the two germline ends. CDR3 sequence (DNA): TGTGCCAGCAGTGAGTCAGGTACCCTTCAGCCCCAGCATTTT. This sequence encodes CASSESGTLQPQHF. The complete variable domain, with remaining parts taken from reference TRBV25-1 and TRBJ1-5, reads EADIYQTPRYLVIGTGKKITLECSQTMGHDKMYWYQQDPGMELHLIHYSYGVNSTEKGDLSSESTVSRIRTEHFPLTLESARPSHTSQYLCASSESGTLQPQHFGDGTRLSIL.

In its sample, this clone was seen a few times. V gene TRBV18 combines with J gene TRBJ2-7; the match to TRBD1 covers 12 bases. This CDR3 has 13 residues. Germline CDR1 is KGHSH and CDR2 is LQKENI. J gave up 7 bases and V 4 bases, and 2 bases lay outside the gene matches. CDR3: CASSRDRGQEQYF. The CDR3 bases are TGTGCCAGCTCACGGGACAGGGGGCAAGAGCAGTACTTC.

The chain joins TRBV21-1 to TRBJ1-3; the table gives TRBD1 as D, unverified against the DNA. TRBV21-1 is a pseudogene locus. There are 21 residues in the CDR3. The CDR3 is CASSKQGTGQEGLRRGNTIYF. In nucleotides, the CDR3 is TGTGCCAGCAGCAAACAGGGTACGGGACAGGAAGGCTTAAGACGTGGAAACACCATATATTTT.

CDR3 protein: CASSRQYYGYTF. For the CDR3, the DNA is TGTGCCAGCAGCCGACAGTACTATGGCTACACCTTC. The V gene is TRBV6-6, the J gene TRBJ1-2, with a weak D call TRBD1 (5 bases). This CDR3 contains 12 residues. Per germline, CDR1 MNHNY and CDR2 SVGAGI (reference sequence). The V end was cut by 6 bases, the J end by 3 bases, with 8 bases between.

The CDR3 DNA follows: TGTGCCAGCAGTGAACACCTTGGGTTCGGCTACACCTTC. This gives the protein CASSEHLGFGYTF. The rearrangement joins TRBV2 to TRBJ1-2, with D uncertain. Germline CDR1 is SNHLY and CDR2 is FYNNEI. The V and J ends lost 2 bases and 8 bases respectively, with 12 bases between them. The CDR3 loop spans 13 amino acids.

This clone was observed a handful of times. The genes are TRBV29-1 and TRBJ2-3; 8 nucleotides agree with TRBD1. V was pared by 6 bases and J by 3 bases, with 5 bases of the junction left unmatched. This CDR3 comprises 13 residues. The germline V gene has CDR1 SQVTM and CDR2 ANQGSEA. CDR3 sequence: CSVHGQGTDTQYF. The CDR3 DNA is TGCAGCGTCCATGGACAGGGAACAGATACGCAGTATTTT.

The chain couples TRBV7-3 to TRBJ2-2; possibly TRBD1 for D (5 bases). CDR1 SGHTA and CDR2 FQGTGA come from the germline V gene. The CDR3 contains 17 residues. V lost 5 bases to trimming and J lost 5 bases, with 21 bases between them. The CDR3 nucleotides read TGTGCCAGCAGCCCTGACCCAGTAGGGGCTGTAACCGGGGAGCTGTTTTTT. It encodes CASSPDPVGAVTGELFF.

V usage is TRBV7-6 and J usage is TRBJ2-3; 9 bases are a match to TRBD2. The trim removed 1 base at V and 0 bases at J, leaving 5 bases unmatched. The CDR3 runs to 17 residues. Per germline, CDR1 SGHVS and CDR2 FNYEAQ. The CDR3 here is CASSLVAGGASTDTQYF. For the CDR3, the DNA is TGTGCCAGCAGCTTAGTCGCGGGAGGGGCGAGCACAGATACGCAGTATTTT.

This clone was seen more than once but under ten times. The chain links TRBV30 to TRBJ1-5, with TRBD1 as a possible D gene (5 bases). This CDR3 contains 13 residues. Germline V gene lookup returns CDR1 GTSNPN and CDR2 SVGIG (reference sequence). V dropped 3 bases and J dropped 6 bases, with 12 bases sitting between them. The chain's CDR3 is CAWSPGSAQPQHF. DNA of the CDR3: TGTGCCTGGAGCCCAGGGTCGGCTCAGCCCCAGCATTTT.

The chain has TRBV7-9 and TRBJ1-1; D is ambiguous. The CDR3 runs to 13 residues. Germline assignment: CDR1 SEHNR and CDR2 FQNEAQ (reference sequence). Trimming cost V 2 bases and J 8 bases, with 12 bases left between them. The CDR3 bases are TGTGCCAGCAGCTTAAGTCTTGGTCGGGAAGCTTTCTTT. Protein: CASSLSLGREAFF.

The table lists this clone with a few counts. J is TRBJ2-7 and V is TRBV19; 7 positions match TRBD1. Germline V gene sequence: CDR1 LNHDA, CDR2 SQIVND (reference sequence). This CDR3 has 16 residues. V was clipped by 5 bases and J by 6 bases; unmatched bases: 16. This chain's CDR3 is CASSPTKTGWLGEQYF. CDR3 coding DNA: TGTGCCAGTAGTCCCACCAAGACAGGGTGGCTTGGCGAGCAGTACTTC.

The chain employs TRBV7-6 and TRBJ1-2; TRBD1 agrees at 9 bases. Per germline, CDR1 SGHVS and CDR2 FNYEAQ. The length of the CDR3 is 14 residues. V lost 5 bases, J lost 7 bases, and 8 bases stayed unmatched. CDR3 nucleotide sequence: TGTGCCAGCAGCCGGGAACAGGGGGCGCTTGGCTACACCTTC. It yields the protein CASSREQGALGYTF. Using reference TRBV7-6 and TRBJ1-2 for the parts outside the CDR3, the full variable domain is GAGVSQSPRYKVTKRGQDVALRCDPISGHVSLYWYRQALGQGPEFLTYFNYEAQQDKSGLPNDRFSAERPEGSISTLTIQRTEQRDSAMYRCASSREQGALGYTFGSGTRLTVV.

The chain links TRBV2 to TRBJ1-1; D is perhaps TRBD1 (6 bases). The germline gives CDR1 SNHLY, CDR2 FYNNEI. Trimming pared 10 bases from V and 0 bases from J, leaving 12 bases between. CDR3 size: 13 residues. The CDR3 is CATRDNLNTEAFF. The CDR3, as DNA: TGTGCCACTCGGGACAACCTGAACACTGAAGCTTTCTTT.

V gene TRBV2 combines with J gene TRBJ2-5; TRBD1 aligns across 7 bases. V dropped 6 bases and J dropped 4; count of bases not matched to a gene: 5. The germline gives CDR1 SNHLY, CDR2 FYNNEI. This CDR3 region has 13 residues. This chain's CDR3 is CASSPTGPETQYF. The DNA of the CDR3 is TGTGCCAGCAGCCCGACAGGGCCAGAGACCCAGTACTTC.

The rearrangement joins TRBV2 to TRBJ1-6; D gene unclear. The CDR3 is 15 amino acids. V was shortened by 3 bases and J by 5 bases, with 11 bases between the two germline ends. In germline, CDR1 is SNHLY, CDR2 FYNNEI. The DNA for the CDR3 is TGTGCCAGCAGTGACGAGCAGCTTAATAATTCACCCCTCCACTTT. As protein: CASSDEQLNNSPLHF.

By frequency in the sample, this clone is large. The V call is TRBV29-1, the J call TRBJ1-4; D ambiguous. This CDR3 contains 13 residues. The V end lost 1 base, the J end lost 4 bases, and 7 bases lay between the germline ends. Germline V CDR1 and CDR2: SQVTM, ANQGSEA. CDR3 sequence (DNA): TGCAGCGTTGAAGCGGACCTTAATGAAAAACTGTTTTTT. Its translation: CSVEADLNEKLFF.

Worth noting for this clone: Other DNA sequences from this sample encode an identical CDR3 as well. The gene calls are TRBV10-3 and TRBJ2-5; tentatively, D is TRBD2 (6 bases). Germline assignment: CDR1 ENHRY and CDR2 SYGVKD. V lost 2 bases and J lost 5, with 12 bases in between. The CDR3 covers 14 residues. CDR3 sequence: CAISERVAGETQYF. The CDR3 DNA sequence: TGTGCCATCAGTGAGAGGGTTGCGGGGGAGACCCAGTACTTC.

This clone appeared a few times. The rearrangement joins TRBV2 to TRBJ2-5; 7 positions match TRBD1. The CDR3 is 15 amino acids. In germline, CDR1 is SNHLY, CDR2 FYNNEI. V lost 8 bases, J lost 5 bases, and 14 bases stayed unmatched. CDR3 loop: CASVVMGGRGETQYF. Written as DNA, the CDR3 is TGTGCCAGCGTCGTGATGGGCGGCAGGGGGGAGACCCAGTACTTC.

The chain is built from TRBV19 and TRBJ1-6, with TRBD1 identical over 7 bases. The CDR3 loop spans 14 amino acids. Germline V CDR1 and CDR2: LNHDA, SQIVND (reference sequence). The junction had 4 bases not matched to a gene; V was cut back by 4 bases and J by 7 bases. For the CDR3, the DNA is TGTGCCAGTAGTAGCCAGGGGGGGAATTCACCCCTCCACTTT. This translates into CASSSQGGNSPLHF. Full variable domain (outside the CDR3, taken from reference TRBV19 and TRBJ1-6): DGGITQSPKYLFRKEGQNVTLSCEQNLNHDAMYWYRQDPGQGLRLIYYSQIVNDFQKGDIAEGYSVSREKKESFPLTVTSAQKNPTAFYLCASSSQGGNSPLHFGNGTRLTVT.

Relative to its sample, this clone is medium-sized. This chain joins TRBV19 and TRBJ1-4, with unresolved D. The CDR3 covers 12 residues. The V end was cut by 3 bases, the J end by 12 bases, with 11 bases between. The germline CDR1 and CDR2 sequences are LNHDA and SQIVND (reference sequence). This chain's CDR3 is CASSISGTQLFF. The DNA for the CDR3 is TGTGCCAGTAGTATTTCCGGAACGCAACTGTTTTTT.

V usage is TRBV7-8 and J usage is TRBJ2-1; 15 positions match TRBD2. The J segment lost 6 bases and the V segment lost 4 bases, leaving 16 bases of the junction unmatched. The CDR3 contains 20 residues. The germline CDR1 and CDR2 sequences are SGHVS and FQNEAQ. CDR3 DNA sequence: TGTGCCAGCAGCTCAATGGGGACTAGCGGGAGGTGGGGTCGGGTCAATGAGCAGTTCTTC. It yields the protein CASSSMGTSGRWGRVNEQFF.